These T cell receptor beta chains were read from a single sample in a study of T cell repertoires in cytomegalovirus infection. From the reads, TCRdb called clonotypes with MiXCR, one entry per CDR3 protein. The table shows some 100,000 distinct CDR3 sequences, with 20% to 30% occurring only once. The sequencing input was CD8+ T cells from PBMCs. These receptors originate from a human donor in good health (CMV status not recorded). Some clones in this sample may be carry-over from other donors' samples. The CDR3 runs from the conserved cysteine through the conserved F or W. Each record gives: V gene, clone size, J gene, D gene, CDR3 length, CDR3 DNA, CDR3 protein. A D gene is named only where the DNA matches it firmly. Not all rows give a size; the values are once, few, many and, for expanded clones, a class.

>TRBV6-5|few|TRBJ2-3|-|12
TGTGCCAGCAGCATGGGGACAGATACGCAGTATTTT
CASSMGTDTQYF
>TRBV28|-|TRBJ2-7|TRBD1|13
TGTGCCAGCAGTTCCCTCGCAGGGGGTGAGCAGTACTTC
CASSSLAGGEQYF
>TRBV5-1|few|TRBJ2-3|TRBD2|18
TGCGCCAGCAGCCAACCTCCGGGACTAGCGGGCATCACAGATACGCAGTATTTT
CASSQPPGLAGITDTQYF
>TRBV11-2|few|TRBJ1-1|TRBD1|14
TGTGCCAGCAGCCAGACAGGGTGGAACACTGAAGCTTTCTTT
CASSQTGWNTEAFF
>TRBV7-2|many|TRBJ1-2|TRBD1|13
TGTGCCAGCGGCTTCGGGGGACAGGTCGGCTACACCTTC
CASGFGGQVGYTF
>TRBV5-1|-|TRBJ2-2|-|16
TGCGCCAGCAGCCTGGAGGCACAGCCTCGCCACGGGGAGCTGTTTTTT
CASSLEAQPRHGELFF
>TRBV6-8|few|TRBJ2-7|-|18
TGTGCCAGCAGTTCCTCCCCTGAAGACAGGAGGAGCTCCTACGAGCAGTACTTC
CASSSSPEDRRSSYEQYF
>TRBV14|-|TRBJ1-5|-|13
TGTGCCAGCAGCCAAGATGCCTGGCAGCCCCAGCATTTT
CASSQDAWQPQHF
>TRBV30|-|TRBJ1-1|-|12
TGTGCCTGGAACCCGAAGTCCCCTGAAGCTTTCTTT
CAWNPKSPEAFF
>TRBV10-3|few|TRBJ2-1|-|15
TGTGCCATCAGTGAGTCGAACTCTCGAGGGAATGAGCAGTTCTTC
CAISESNSRGNEQFF
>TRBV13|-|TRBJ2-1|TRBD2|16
TGTGCCAGCAGCCTCAACCCTGCGGGAGAGAAGAATGAGCAGTTCTTC
CASSLNPAGEKNEQFF
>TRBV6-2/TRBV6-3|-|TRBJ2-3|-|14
TGTGCCTCCGGGGGAGGACCTTTCACAGATACGCAGTATTTT
CASGGGPFTDTQYF
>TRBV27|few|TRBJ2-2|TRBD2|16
TGTGCCAGCAGTTTTACTAGCGGGGGGAACACCGGGGAGCTGTTTTTT
CASSFTSGGNTGELFF
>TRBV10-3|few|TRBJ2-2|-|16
TGTGCCATCAGTGTCCGAAGGGGCTGGAAGACCGGGGAGCTGTTTTTT
CAISVRRGWKTGELFF
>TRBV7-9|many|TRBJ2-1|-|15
TGTGCCAGCAGCCCCTCGGGAAGCTCCTACAATGAGCAGTTCTTC
CASSPSGSSYNEQFF
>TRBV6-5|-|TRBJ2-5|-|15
TGTGCCAGCAGTTACTCTGGGCTCCCAAGCGAGACCCAGTACTTC
CASSYSGLPSETQYF
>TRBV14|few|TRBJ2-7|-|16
TGTGCCAGCAGCCAAGATGTAAGGGTGCCCCCGTACGAGCAGTACTTC
CASSQDVRVPPYEQYF
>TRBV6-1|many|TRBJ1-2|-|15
TGTGCCAGCAGTAACAGGAGCCCAGCTAACTATGGCTACACCTTC
CASSNRSPANYGYTF
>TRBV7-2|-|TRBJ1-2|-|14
TGTGCCAGCAGCCCGGACATGTCCAACTATGGCTACACCTTC
CASSPDMSNYGYTF
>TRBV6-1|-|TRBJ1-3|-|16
TGTGCCAGCAGTGAAATTGAGTTTCACTCTGGAAACACCATATATTTT
CASSEIEFHSGNTIYF
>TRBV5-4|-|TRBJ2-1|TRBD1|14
TGTGCCAGCAGCGCCGGGACAGGGGGCAATGAGCAGTTCTTC
CASSAGTGGNEQFF
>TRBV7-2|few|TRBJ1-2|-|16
TGTGCCAGCAGCCATTGGCCGCAGCGGGGGAGCTATGGCTACACCTTC
CASSHWPQRGSYGYTF
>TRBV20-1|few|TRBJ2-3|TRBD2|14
TGCAGTGGACACCTAGCGGGGGGCACAGATACGCAGTATTTT
CSGHLAGGTDTQYF
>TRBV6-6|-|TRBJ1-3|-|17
TGTGCCAGCAGTTACTCAAACGAGGAGACTCACAGAAACACCATATATTTT
CASSYSNEETHRNTIYF
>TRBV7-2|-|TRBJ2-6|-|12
TGTGCCAGCCCCGTGGGGGCCAACGTCCTGACTTTC
CASPVGANVLTF
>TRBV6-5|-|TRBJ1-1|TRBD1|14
TGTGCCAGCAGTCACAGGGGGTCGGGTACTGAAGCTTTCTTT
CASSHRGSGTEAFF
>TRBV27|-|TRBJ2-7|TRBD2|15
TGTGCCAGCAGTTCCTCCGGGGGGGTCACCTACGAGCAGTACTTC
CASSSSGGVTYEQYF
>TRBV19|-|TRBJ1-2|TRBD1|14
TGTGCCGGAGGGACAGGGGGCGCCCCAAATGGCTACACCTTC
CAGGTGGAPNGYTF
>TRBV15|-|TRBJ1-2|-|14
TGTGCCACCAGCATGGGGAAGGGGCCGGAAGGCTACACCTTC
CATSMGKGPEGYTF
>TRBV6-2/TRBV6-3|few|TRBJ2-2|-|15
TGTGCCAGCAGGAGCCGTAGCGAAGTGCACGGGGAGCTGTTTTTT
CASRSRSEVHGELFF
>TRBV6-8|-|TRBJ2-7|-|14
TGTGCCAGCAGTGTAACCGGGACACGAAAGGGGCAGTACTTC
CASSVTGTRKGQYF
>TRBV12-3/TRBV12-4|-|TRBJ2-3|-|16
TGTGCCAGCAGTTCTTACGGGACGGGGGGCACAGATACGCAGTATTTT
CASSSYGTGGTDTQYF
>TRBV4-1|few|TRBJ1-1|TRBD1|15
TGCGCCAGCAGCCAAGATAGACAGGGGAGCACTGAAGCTTTCTTT
CASSQDRQGSTEAFF
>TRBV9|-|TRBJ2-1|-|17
TGTGCCAGCAGCCTAACGGGGCGCGATAGCCCCTACAATGAGCAGTTCTTC
CASSLTGRDSPYNEQFF
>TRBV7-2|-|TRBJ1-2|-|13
TGTGCCAGCAGTCCACAGGGAAATCGTGGCTACACCTTC
CASSPQGNRGYTF
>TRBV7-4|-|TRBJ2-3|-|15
TGTGCCAGCAGCTTGGATGGGGGGCCGACAGATACGCAGTATTTT
CASSLDGGPTDTQYF
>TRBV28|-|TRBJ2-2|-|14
TGTGCCACCTTGGGGGGTTCGAACACCGGGGAGCTGTTTTTT
CATLGGSNTGELFF
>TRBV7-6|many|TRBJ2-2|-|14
TGTGCCAGCAGTAGGGGGGGCCCCACCGGGGAGCTGTTTTTT
CASSRGGPTGELFF
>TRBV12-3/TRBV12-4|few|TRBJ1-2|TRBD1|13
TGTGCCAGCACCGGTACAGGGGACTATGGCTACACCTTC
CASTGTGDYGYTF